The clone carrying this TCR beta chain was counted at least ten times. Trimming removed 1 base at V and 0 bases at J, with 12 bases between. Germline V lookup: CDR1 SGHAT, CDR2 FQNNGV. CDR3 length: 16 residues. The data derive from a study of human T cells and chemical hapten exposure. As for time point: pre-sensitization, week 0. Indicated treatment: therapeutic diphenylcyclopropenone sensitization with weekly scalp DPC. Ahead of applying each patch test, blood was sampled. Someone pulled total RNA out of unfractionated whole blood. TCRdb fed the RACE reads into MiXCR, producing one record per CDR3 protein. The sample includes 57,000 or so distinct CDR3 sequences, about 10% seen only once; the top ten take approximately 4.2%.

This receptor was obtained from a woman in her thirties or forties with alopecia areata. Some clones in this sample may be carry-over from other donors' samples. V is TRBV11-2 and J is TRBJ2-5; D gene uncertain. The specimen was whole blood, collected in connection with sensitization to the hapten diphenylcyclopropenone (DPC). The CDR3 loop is CASSLGLVPNQETQYF. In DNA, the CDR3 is TGTGCCAGCAGCTTAGGGTTAGTCCCGAACCAAGAGACCCAGTACTTC. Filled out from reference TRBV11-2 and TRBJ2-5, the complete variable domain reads EAGVAQSPRYKIIEKRQSVAFWCNPISGHATLYWYQQILGQGPKLLIQFQNNGVVDDSQLPKDRFSAERLKGVDSTLKIQPAKLEDSAVYLCASSLGLVPNQETQYFGPGTRLLVL.